This T cell receptor (beta chain) was documented in a study of technical replicates of blood from four donors. Assay: immunoSEQ multiplex PCR; the TCRdb copy retains only in-frame clones and omits some. The sample consists of more than 65,000 clones, 80% to 90% of them appearing once. This CDR3 spans 14 amino acids. V was cut by 4 bases and J by 9 bases, with 13 bases left in between. Germline V lookup: CDR1 MNHEY, CDR2 SMNVEV (reference sequence). This TCR was recovered from a human donor in good health. Some clones in this sample may be carry-over from other donors' samples. The material sequenced was PBMCs. The genes are TRBV27 and TRBJ1-6; a possible D gene is TRBD1 (6 bases). The CDR3 nucleotides are TGTGCCAGCAGTTCCAGGGGTTTCGGTTCACCCCTCCACTTT. This encodes CASSSRGFGSPLHF.